This TCR beta chain was captured by sequencing in a study of patients and donors after allogeneic stem cell transplantation. TCRdb redid the calling of the RT-PCR reads with MiXCR, one entry per CDR3 protein. This sample has approximately 140,000 distinct CDR3 sequences, with about two fifths found just once. CDR3 length: 13 amino acids. Between the trimmed V and J ends, which lost 4 bases and 4 bases, there was a span of 13 bases. Germline V CDR1 and CDR2: SQVTM, ANQGSEA. There are many counts of this clonotype. The sequenced sample consisted of blood, either unsorted or a sorted T cell fraction (not recorded which). This sequence originates from a human donor who was either an allogeneic HSCT recipient or a stem cell or donor lymphocyte infusion donor (not recorded which). It is not recorded whose cells these are; they may come from a transplant donor. The chain links TRBV29-1 to TRBJ1-1, with D perhaps matching TRBD1 (5 bases). The CDR3 DNA is TGCAGCGTTGTCGGGGGTATAGGCACTGAAGCTTTCTTT. Its protein product is CSVVGGIGTEAFF.